This T cell receptor beta chain was documented in a study of blood T cells in healthy people across ages. Findings and caveats of the study: The unsorted PBMCs prevented any conclusive comparison of naive versus antigen-experienced cells.

The sample providers were healthy Caucasian people from Russia, aged roughly 6 to 90. The authors extracted at least 5 micrograms of total RNA per sample. Together with a sample-barcoded 5' primer, a J-beta primer mix was included in a second PCR lasting roughly 6 to 12 cycles. A template-switch adaptor with 12 random nucleotides tagged each cDNA molecule. TCRdb reprocessed the 5' RACE reads via MiXCR and lists one record per CDR3 protein. This table holds about 1.1 million distinct CDR3 sequences, 35% to 40% found once. This clonotype was counted only a few times. Antigen: not known. This CDR3 is built from 15 residues. Germline V gene sequence: CDR1 MNHNS, CDR2 SASEGT. The V and J ends lost 2 bases and 8 bases, in that order; junction bases with no gene match: 7.

The receptor's source is a man between 18 and 35 years old in good health. The sequenced sample consisted of blood. The chain has TRBV6-1 and TRBJ2-1, with TRBD1 identical over 9 bases. CDR3: CASSELTGGRYEQFF. CDR3 sequence (DNA): TGTGCCAGCAGTGAATTAACAGGGGGCAGGTATGAGCAGTTCTTC.